One and the same sample provided the 5 T cell receptor beta chains below, sequenced in a study of blood T cell repertoires in COVID-19. Repertoires were generated with immunoSEQ multiplex PCR, while TCRdb's copy carries only in-frame clones and drops some. The sample lists 75,000 to 100,000 clones, around 85% seen once, with approximately 5.9% in the top ten. Sequenced material: peripheral blood. The receptor set was obtained from a man aged 55 to 70 with acute or convalescent COVID-19.

This chain uses TRBV12-5 with TRBJ1-6; 8 nucleotides agree with TRBD1. CDR3 length: 18 amino acids. Germline CDR1 is LGHNT and CDR2 is FRNRAP. J gave up 1 base and V 3 bases, and 8 bases lay outside the gene matches. Written as DNA, the CDR3 is TGTGCTAGTGGTTTCTTCCCCGGACAGGGTTCCTATAATTCACCCCTCCACTTT. Its translation: CASGFFPGQGSYNSPLHF.

This chain joins TRBV19 and TRBJ1-5; tentatively, D is TRBD1 (5 bases). V gave up 7 bases and J gave up 1 base, with 20 bases separating them. The CDR3 covers 17 residues. Germline V gives CDR1 LNHDA, CDR2 SQIVND (reference sequence). CDR3: CASTPGVLSVSNQPQHF. The CDR3 nucleotides are TGTGCCAGTACCCCGGGGGTGTTGTCGGTCAGCAATCAGCCCCAGCATTTT.

V gene TRBV24-1 combines with J gene TRBJ2-3; 9 positions agree with TRBD1. J was trimmed by 3 bases and V by 1 base; bases with no gene match: 4. The CDR3 spans 16 residues. The germline CDR1 and CDR2 sequences are KGHDR and SFDVKD. The CDR3 is CATSDFSGQGTDTQYF. In DNA form, the CDR3 reads TGTGCCACCAGTGATTTTTCCGGACAGGGGACAGATACGCAGTATTTT.

The chain has TRBV27 and TRBJ1-1, with TRBD1 matching over 8 bases. Germline V gene lookup returns CDR1 MNHEY and CDR2 SMNVEV (reference sequence). J lost 6 bases, V lost 8 bases, and 11 bases had no gene match. The CDR3 sequence is 14 residues long. CDR3 nucleotides: TGTGCCAGCGGGCCCAGGGGGCTGGTTTCTGAAGCTTTCTTT. Encoded protein: CASGPRGLVSEAFF.

This rearrangement joins TRBV9 to TRBJ2-2, with TRBD1 matching 7 bases. V shed 2 bases, J shed 4 bases, and the junction held 2 bases outside the gene matches. The CDR3 spans 14 residues. Germline CDR1 and CDR2: SGDLS and YYNGEE. The CDR3 bases are TGTGCCAGCAGCGTTGACAGGGTCACCGGGGAGCTGTTTTTT. The encoded protein is CASSVDRVTGELFF.